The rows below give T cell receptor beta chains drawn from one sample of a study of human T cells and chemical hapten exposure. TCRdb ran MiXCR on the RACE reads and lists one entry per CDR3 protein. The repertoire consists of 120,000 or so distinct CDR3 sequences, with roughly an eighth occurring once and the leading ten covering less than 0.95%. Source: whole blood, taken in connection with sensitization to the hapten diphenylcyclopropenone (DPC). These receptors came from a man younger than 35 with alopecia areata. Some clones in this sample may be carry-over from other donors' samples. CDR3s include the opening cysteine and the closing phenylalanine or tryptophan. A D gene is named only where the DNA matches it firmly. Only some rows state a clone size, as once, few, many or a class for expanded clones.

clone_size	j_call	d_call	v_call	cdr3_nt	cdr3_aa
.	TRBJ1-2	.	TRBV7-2	TGTGCCAGCAGCTTAGCCACAGACTATGGCTACACCTTC	CASSLATDYGYTF
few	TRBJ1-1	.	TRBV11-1	TGTGCCAGCAGTTTCCGGGACTATGAAGCTTTCTTT	CASSFRDYEAFF
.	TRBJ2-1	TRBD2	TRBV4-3	TGCGCCAGCAGCCTAGCGGGGGGGATTGTCCATGAGCAGTTCTTC	CASSLAGGIVHEQFF
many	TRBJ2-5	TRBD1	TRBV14	TGTGCCAGCAGCTTCGGACAGGCCGGGGAGACCCAGTACTTC	CASSFGQAGETQYF
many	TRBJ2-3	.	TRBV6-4	TGTGCCAGCAGTGCCGGGACCCAGGACACAGATACGCAGTATTTT	CASSAGTQDTDTQYF
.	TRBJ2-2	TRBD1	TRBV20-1	TGCAGTGCTAGAGGATTCGTTCCCGGTGGACAGGTTAACACCGGGGAGCTGTTTTTT	CSARGFVPGGQVNTGELFF
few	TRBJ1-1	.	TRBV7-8	TGTGCCAGCAGCCAGGGACGCCCAATAAGGAACACTGAAGCTTTCTTT	CASSQGRPIRNTEAFF
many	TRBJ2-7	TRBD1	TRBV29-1	TGCAGCGTTACGCCGGGACAGGGGGCGCGAGAGCAGTACTTC	CSVTPGQGAREQYF
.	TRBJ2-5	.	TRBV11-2	TGTGCCAGCAGCTTAGATCCCGCGGCGGACGTTTCGCAAGAGACCCAGTACTTC	CASSLDPAADVSQETQYF
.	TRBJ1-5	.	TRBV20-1	TGCAGTGCCCCGGACCGAGGGGCGGGGAGCAATCAGCCCCAGCATTTT	CSAPDRGAGSNQPQHF
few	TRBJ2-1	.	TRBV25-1	TGTGCCAGCAGCATGTCGCAGGGCAGGTTAATCGGTGAGCAGTTCTTC	CASSMSQGRLIGEQFF
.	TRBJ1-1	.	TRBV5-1	TGCGCCAGCAGCATGGGACGGCAGAACACTGAAGCTTTCTTT	CASSMGRQNTEAFF
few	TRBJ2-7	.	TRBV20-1	TGCAGTGCTCCCGGGGAGAGTGGCTACGAGCAGTACTTC	CSAPGESGYEQYF
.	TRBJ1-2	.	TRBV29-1	TGCAGCGTTCTCTATAACTATGGCTACACCTTC	CSVLYNYGYTF
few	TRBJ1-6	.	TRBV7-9	TGTGCCAGCAGCTCTCCGAATTCACCCCTCCACTTT	CASSSPNSPLHF
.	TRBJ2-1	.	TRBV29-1	TGCAGCGTTGATTTACAGGGTAATGAGCAGTTCTTC	CSVDLQGNEQFF
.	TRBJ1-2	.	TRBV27	TGTGCCAGCAGTGATATATCAGGCGAAGGCTACACCTTC	CASSDISGEGYTF
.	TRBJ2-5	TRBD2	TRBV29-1	TGCAGCGTTGAAGGGCGGGGGGAAGAGACCCAGTACTTC	CSVEGRGEETQYF
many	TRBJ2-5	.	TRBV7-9	TGTGCCAGCAGCTTAGTAAGGAGGGACCAAGAGACCCAGTACTTC	CASSLVRRDQETQYF
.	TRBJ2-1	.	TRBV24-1	TGTGCCACCAGTGCGGGATTGGCAGGCGATTCCTACAATGAGCAGTTCTTC	CATSAGLAGDSYNEQFF
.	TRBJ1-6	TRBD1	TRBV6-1	TGTGCCAGCAGTGCCCGACAGGGAACTTTCCCCCTCCACTTT	CASSARQGTFPLHF
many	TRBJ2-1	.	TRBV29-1	TGCAGCGTTTCGATTAACAATGAGCAGTTCTTC	CSVSINNEQFF
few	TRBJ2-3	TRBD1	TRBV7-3	TGTGCCAGCAGTCGTACGGGACAGATCACAGATACGCAGTATTTT	CASSRTGQITDTQYF
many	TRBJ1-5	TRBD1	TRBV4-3	TGCGCCAGCAGCCAAGGTCGGACAGGGGAGTACCAGCCCCAGCATTTT	CASSQGRTGEYQPQHF
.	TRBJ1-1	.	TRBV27	TGTGCCAGCAGTATAAAGGTGGGGTCCGAAGCTTTCTTT	CASSIKVGSEAFF
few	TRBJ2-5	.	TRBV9	TGTGCCAGCAGCGCAACCGTAGGAGAGACCCAGTACTTC	CASSATVGETQYF
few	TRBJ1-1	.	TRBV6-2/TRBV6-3	TGTGCCAGCAGTCTTCCTGCCCCAGGGACTGAAGCTTTCTTT	CASSLPAPGTEAFF
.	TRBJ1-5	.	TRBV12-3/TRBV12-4	TGTGCCAGCAAGGGTAGCAATCAGCCCCAGCATTTT	CASKGSNQPQHF
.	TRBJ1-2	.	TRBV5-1	TGCGCCAGCAGCCTGGGATTCCGGGACACTTCCTATGGCTACACCTTC	CASSLGFRDTSYGYTF
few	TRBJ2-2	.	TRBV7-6	TGTGCCAGCAGCTTAGAGGGGCTTACCGGGGAGCTGTTTTTT	CASSLEGLTGELFF
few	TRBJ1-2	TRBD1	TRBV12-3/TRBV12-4	TGTGCCAGCAGGTCAGGGGGGGTCTATGGCTACACCTTC	CASRSGGVYGYTF
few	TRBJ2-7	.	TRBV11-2	TGTGCCAGCAGCTTAGGGGTTCAGGATAGCTACGAGCAGTACTTC	CASSLGVQDSYEQYF
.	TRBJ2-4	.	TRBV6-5	TGTGCCAGCAGATCTACAGGGAAGGGAAAAAACATTCAGTACTTC	CASRSTGKGKNIQYF
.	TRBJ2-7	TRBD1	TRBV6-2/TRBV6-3	TGTGCCAGCAGAGCAACCGGGACAGAAATCTACGAGCAGTACTTC	CASRATGTEIYEQYF
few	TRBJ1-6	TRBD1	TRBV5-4	TGTGCCAGCAGCATAGACAGGGTGAAGACACCCCTCCACTTT	CASSIDRVKTPLHF
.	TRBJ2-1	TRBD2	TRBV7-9	TGTGCCAGCAGCCCCCGTTTTGGTCTAGCGGGGAGCTCCTACAATGAGCAGTTCTTC	CASSPRFGLAGSSYNEQFF
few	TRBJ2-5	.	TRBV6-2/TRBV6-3	TGTGCCAGCAGTTACTCGACAGGGAGGTCGGAGACCCAGTACTTC	CASSYSTGRSETQYF
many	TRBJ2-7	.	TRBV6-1	TGTGCCAGCAGTGCAAGGTCCTCCTACGAGCAGTACTTC	CASSARSSYEQYF
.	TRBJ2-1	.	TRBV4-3	TGCGCCAGCAGCCACGACCTCAGCTCCTACAATGAGCAGTTCTTC	CASSHDLSSYNEQFF
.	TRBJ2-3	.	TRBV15	TGTGCCACCAGCAGAGTGGGGTTTACTAGCACAGTTACGCAGTATTTT	CATSRVGFTSTVTQYF
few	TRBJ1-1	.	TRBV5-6	TGTGCCAGCAGCTTCTCAGGCTCCTATGAAGCTTTCTTT	CASSFSGSYEAFF
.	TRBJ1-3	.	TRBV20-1	TGCAGTGCTGTACAGGGAGTGGGAAACACCATATATTTT	CSAVQGVGNTIYF
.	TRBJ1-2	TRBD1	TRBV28	TGTGCCAGCAGTATACCGCCCAGGGACAGGGATGGCTACACCTTC	CASSIPPRDRDGYTF
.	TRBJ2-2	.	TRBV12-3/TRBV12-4	TGTGCCAGCAGTTTTTTGGGCACCGAGGAGCTGTTTTTT	CASSFLGTEELFF
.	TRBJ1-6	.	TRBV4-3	TGCGCCAGCAGCCAAGTTCAAGGCCGCCGTGGGCCCCTCCACTTT	CASSQVQGRRGPLHF